Detailed here is one T cell receptor (beta chain). There is no known antigen for this receptor. No much larger clone exists at a distance of one base, and base qualities are not known. The cysteine opens and the phenylalanine closes a CDR3 of 13 amino acids. Just the 39-base CDR3 DNA is kept, in frame starting at base 1. The germline V gene (reference sequence) sets CDR1 to PRHDT and CDR2 to FYEKMQ. Compared with germline, V lacks 7 bases and J lacks 8 bases; bases without a gene match: 7. Library method: 5' RACE. Sequencer: Illumina HiSeq 2000. A universal primer binding site was added through template switching, and the final cDNA carried a unique molecular identifier so that TCR cDNA molecules could be counted accurately. Specific primers in the conserved constant-segment region were used to synthesize first-strand cDNA for TCR alpha and beta chains. To control for contamination, every cDNA library carried two barcodes: a SMART-Mk sample barcode plus Illumina barcodes. TruSeq adapter sequences, together with Illumina sample barcodes, were added in two successive PCR steps. TCR alpha and beta cDNA libraries were sequenced on the Illumina HiSeq platform with custom primers. Per the original workflow: MiGEC processed the raw reads to extract unique molecular identifiers, while MiXCR was used to determine the CDR3 positions. Recombination models were inferred per individual with the repgenHMM and IGoR tools using an EM algorithm. The analysis of shared clonotypes was done with the tcR package in R, with sharing normalized by the product of cloneset sizes. To study raw recombination without the effects of thymic and clonal selection, out-of-frame nonproductive sequences were analyzed. Clones were called with MiXCR by TCRdb after fastp trimmed the public reads at Q25, and only in-frame beta chains were retained. A single entry per CDR3 protein holds the most common genes and DNA from its merged rows. The V and J calls, along with clone size, are taken from TCRdb and not from the paper's own processing. This sample gives about 730,000 distinct CDR3 sequences in total; less than 25% of them show up just once. Approximately 4.5% of the sample belongs to the ten largest clones.

All donors were healthy Caucasians. Three pairs of female monozygotic twins, all aged roughly 18 to 29 years, made up the twin cohort. Peripheral blood mononuclear cells were the source from which RNA for the TCR libraries was isolated. This sample is part of a study of identical twins (dated by TCRdb to between 2015 and 2016). Regarding the research as a whole: To test whether fetal clonotypes persist, this study deep-sequenced TCR alpha and beta repertoires from monozygotic twins, from unrelated adults of various ages, and from cord blood. To rule out contamination, replicate twin experiments were performed at different times with different library preparation protocols. Paper-wide results and their limitations: Abundant cord blood beta clonotypes had fewer insertions, young adult naive repertoires showed a similar but weaker trend, and memory repertoires showed no such trend. Zero-insertion analyses could be partly confounded by invariant T cells such as MAIT and iNKT, though diverse VJ usage argued against such confounding for most clonotypes. Compared with coincidental sharing between unrelated individuals, out-of-frame TCR alpha sequences shared between twins had an excess of sequences with low generation probability. The excess sharing between twins in beta out-of-frame sequences was weaker because fewer shared sequences reduced the signal-to-noise ratio. Out-of-frame TCR alpha sharing in monozygotic twins was systematically underestimated by recombination models, whereas sharing between unrelated individuals was in agreement with the recombination models. Because the same donors could not be followed over many years, the conclusions relied on cross-sectional statistical analysis.

The same data also went into a second study, on T cells expressing NK-cell markers. As that second paper reports: Eight donors provided sorted CD3+CD56+NKG2C+, CD3+CD56+NKG2C- and CD3+CD56-NKG2C+ T-cell subsets, whose TCR beta-chain repertoires were profiled. Among the eight sequenced donors, seven were HCMV-seropositive and one was HCMV-seronegative. To restrict sorting to alphabetaTCR-expressing T cells, an anti-gammadeltaTCR antibody was added in several experiments. In several donors, the dominant CD3+CD56+NKG2C+ clonotypes were found to rank among the top 10 CD8+ clonotypes and to make up roughly 1.0-7.0% of CD8+ T cells. Those dominant clonotypes were again the most abundant among CD3+CD56-NKG2C+ cells in a handful of donors, at roughly 25-65%. Whether the expanded NKG2C-expressing T cell clones were specific for HCMV antigens was left unclear. The eight sequenced donors were randomly selected healthy volunteers, three men and five women. A commercial ELISA kit detecting HCMV-specific IgG in serum was used to determine HCMV serostatus. For several donors, bulk peripheral blood T-cell repertoires were also sequenced from unsorted PBMC. MIGEC handled demultiplexing of the reads and grouping by UMI, while MiTCR was used to assemble and quantify clonotypes. To exclude erroneous sequences, only TCR cDNA sequences supported by at least two reads were retained. The tcR package was used for downstream repertoire analysis, and clonotypes were matched between fractions using CDR3 nucleotide sequence together with V segment. VDJmatch was used to annotate antigen specificity against VDJdb, with one amino acid substitution allowed in CDR3.

The TCR was taken from a woman aged 18-29 years in good health. Sequenced: PBMCs. Here the chain combines TRBV13 and TRBJ2-2; TRBD2 matches 7 bases in the middle. The DNA is as follows: TGTGCCAGCAAGACGGGGGGAGAAGGGGAGCTGTTTTTT. This yields the protein CASKTGGEGELFF.